The T cell receptor (beta chain) described here comes from a study of CD8+ T cells in alopecia areata. Study-wide context: Treatment with tofacitinib (6 to 18 months) was followed by 6 months off drug.

Extracted RNA was reverse transcribed, and the resulting cDNA served as sequencing template. The table came from immunoSEQ multiplex PCR; TCRdb's copy has only in-frame clones and leaves some out. The sample lists 100,000 to 150,000 clones, about 49% seen once, with 15% to 20% in the top ten. Points from the study as a whole: Compared with normal scalp, lesional scalp had higher clonality and more expanded CD8+ clones.

Of note for this clone: Its antigen is unidentified. The sample holds other DNA sequences that translate to the same CDR3.

In germline, CDR1 is GTSNPN, CDR2 SVGIG (reference sequence). The ends lost 2 bases at V and 2 bases at J; junction bases unmatched: 2. This CDR3 has 13 residues. V and J are TRBV30 and TRBJ1-1; 7 bases are shared with TRBD1. The sequencing here drew on CD8+ T cells sorted from blood, taken at week 0. This clonotype was sampled from a human donor with alopecia areata. Here the CDR3 reads CAWSPGGNTEAFF. DNA of the CDR3: TGTGCCTGGAGTCCAGGGGGAAACACTGAAGCTTTCTTT.